Shown below are 2 T cell receptor beta chains from a single sample sequenced in a study of vaccination and CD4 T cells after COVID-19. Antigens for these TCRs are unknown. An Oncomine TCR Beta short-read assay was used to sequence the DNA from cultured CD4+ T cells. Using the QIAamp micro DNA kit, genomic DNA was extracted from the CD4+ T cells that had been cultured. Via MiXCR, TCRdb re-called the PCR reads, giving one row per CDR3 protein. The repertoire holds roughly 10,000 distinct CDR3 sequences, with roughly 45% as singletons. Treatment of the sample: roughly 10-day PBMC culture with coronavirus spike peptide pools or control peptides (ViraFEST assay). Gathering of the CD4+ T cells, from the unexposed donor, took place before the COVID-19 pandemic (2011-2018). The sample consisted of CD4+ T cells from blood, cultured in vitro. The receptors originated from a human donor in good health.

V gene TRBV20-1 combines with J gene TRBJ2-7, with D perhaps TRBD2 (5 bases). The V gene lost 6 bases and the J gene lost 3 bases, with 15 bases spanning the gap. CDR1 is DFQATT and CDR2 is SNEGSKA in the germline V gene (reference sequence). The CDR3 is 13 residues long. The CDR3 DNA is TGCAGTGCGTATGACTATAGGCGCTACGAGCAGTACTTC. Its protein is CSAYDYRRYEQYF.

On this clonotype: The conserved final phenylalanine or tryptophan is absent from the CDR3, which likely points to a read error. The chain links TRBV10-1 to TRBJ2-2; D may be TRBD1 or TRBD2 (5 bases each). The CDR3 is 17 residues long. Per the germline V gene, CDR1 is WNHNN and CDR2 is SYGVQD (reference sequence). Trimming removed 3 bases from V and 0 bases from J, with 14 bases in between. The chain's CDR3 is CASSEKERGTNTGELFS. The CDR3 bases are TGCGCCAGCAGTGAAAAGGAGAGGGGTACGAACACCGGGGAGCTGTTTTCT.